A single sample is the source of the 14 T cell receptor beta chains below, sequenced in a study of T cell responses to AZD1222 COVID-19 vaccine. Produced via immunoSEQ multiplex PCR; TCRdb's table is partial and in-frame only. Counted here are more than 80,000 clones, 75% to 90% occurring once; the ten biggest clones make up about 4.9%. The material sequenced was peripheral blood, taken on day 0 of AZD1222 vaccination. The receptors were gathered from an adult in good health.

The chain has TRBV2 and TRBJ2-1, with 10 nucleotides matching TRBD1. There are 14 residues in the CDR3. V trimming: 7 bases; J trimming: 12 bases; junction bases outside the gene matches: 12. The germline V gene has CDR1 SNHLY and CDR2 FYNNEI. This CDR3 is CASKIGQGESLQFF. The CDR3 DNA reads TGTGCCAGCAAGATAGGACAGGGGGAAAGCCTGCAGTTCTTC. Filled out from reference TRBV2 and TRBJ2-1, the complete variable domain reads EPEVTQTPSHQVTQMGQEVILRCVPISNHLYFYWYRQILGQKVEFLVSFYNNEISEKSEIFDDQFSVERPDGSNFTLKIRSTKLEDSAMYFCASKIGQGESLQFFGPGTRLTVL.

V usage is TRBV7-2 and J usage is TRBJ1-2; TRBD1 aligns across 7 bases. Germline values: CDR1 SGHTA, CDR2 FQGNSA. The CDR3 extends over 13 amino acids. With 5 bases clipped from V and 5 bases from J, the junction kept 5 bases outside the gene matches. CDR3 coding DNA: TGTGCCAGCAGCGACAGGGTCGGATATGGCTACACCTTC. Translated: CASSDRVGYGYTF.

This chain's CDR3 is CASSKGGQGALSSNQPQHF. In DNA form, the CDR3 reads TGTGCCAGCAGCAAAGGCGGACAGGGGGCTCTATCGAGCAATCAGCCCCAGCATTTT. This chain links TRBV21-1 with TRBJ1-5; TRBD1 is taken as the D call from the table, unchecked against the DNA. TRBV21-1 counts as a pseudogene. CDR3 size: 19 residues.

Turning to this clone: Other DNA sequences of this sample code for an identical CDR3. The chain is built from TRBV19 and TRBJ1-1; D possibly corresponds to TRBD1 (6 bases). The CDR3 runs to 14 residues. Germline CDR1 is LNHDA and CDR2 is SQIVND (reference sequence). V gave up 1 base and J gave up 1 base, with 7 bases separating them. Here the CDR3 reads CASSIGGQNTEAFF. Here the CDR3 DNA reads TGTGCCAGTAGTATAGGGGGGCAGAACACTGAAGCTTTCTTT.

The CDR3 spells CASSQDGQSNQPQHF. As DNA, the CDR3 is TGCGCCAGCAGCCAAGATGGACAGAGCAATCAGCCCCAGCATTTT. The V call is TRBV4-1, the J call TRBJ1-5, with a weak D call TRBD1 (6 bases). The CDR3 covers 15 residues. Trimming took 0 bases from V and 1 from J, leaving 7 bases between them. Germline V gives CDR1 MGHRA, CDR2 YSYEKL.

The rearrangement links TRBV30 to TRBJ1-2; 12 bases are shared with TRBD1. Germline CDR1 is GTSNPN and CDR2 is SVGIG (reference sequence). The junction had 4 bases not matched to a gene; V was cut back by 4 bases and J by 7 bases. CDR3 length: 13 amino acids. CDR3 region: CAWTPGQGAGYTF. The CDR3 nucleotides read TGTGCCTGGACGCCGGGACAGGGGGCTGGCTACACCTTC.

V usage is TRBV19 and J usage is TRBJ2-6, with D unclear. This CDR3 is 14 amino acids long. Per germline, CDR1 LNHDA and CDR2 SQIVND (reference sequence). Trimming stripped 6 bases from V and 0 bases from J, with 6 bases between. The DNA for the CDR3 is TGTGCCAGTAGGAGCAGCTCTGGGGCCAACGTCCTGACTTTC. Translated, it gives CASRSSSGANVLTF.

The chain links TRBV18 to TRBJ2-7; the D is unclear. V was shortened by 3 bases and J by 0 bases, with 12 bases between the two germline ends. The CDR3 is 15 residues long. Looked up from germline, CDR1 is KGHSH and CDR2 is LQKENI. The CDR3 loop is CASSPTDTSSYEQYF. CDR3 DNA: TGTGCCAGCTCACCTACAGACACAAGCTCCTACGAGCAGTACTTC.

The chain has TRBV28 and TRBJ1-1, with D uncertain. This CDR3 contains 12 residues. The V gene's germline CDR1 is MDHEN and CDR2 SYDVKM. V lost 8 bases and J lost 1, with 8 bases in between. The CDR3 DNA reads as TGTGCCAGCGCTGCGACGAACACTGAAGCTTTCTTT. This sequence encodes CASAATNTEAFF. The full variable domain, in which reference TRBV28 and TRBJ1-1 provide the parts outside the CDR3, is DVKVTQSSRYLVKRTGEKVFLECVQDMDHENMFWYRQDPGLGLRLIYFSYDVKMKEKGDIPEGYSVSREKKERFSLILESASTNQTSMYLCASAATNTEAFFGQGTRLTVV.

V and J are TRBV5-6 and TRBJ1-5, with D possibly matching TRBD1 (5 bases). Germline V gives CDR1 SGHDT, CDR2 YYEEEE. The V and J ends lost 0 bases and 6 bases respectively, with 7 bases between them. There are 13 residues in the CDR3. The CDR3 DNA follows: TGTGCCAGCAGCTTGGGGACAATTCAGCCCCAGCATTTT. Translation gives CASSLGTIQPQHF.

V usage is TRBV5-4 and J usage is TRBJ1-1; the D is unclear. Trimming took off 0 bases at V and 0 bases at J, with 3 bases between the two ends. This CDR3 contains 13 residues. Germline V gives CDR1 SGHNT, CDR2 YYREEE (reference sequence). Here the CDR3 reads CASSLGLNTEAFF. Here the CDR3 DNA reads TGTGCCAGCAGCTTGGGTCTGAACACTGAAGCTTTCTTT.

V usage is TRBV18 and J usage is TRBJ2-2; the D is unclear. Germline CDR1 KGHSH, CDR2 LQKENI. V shed 6 bases and J shed 0 bases, with 11 bases lying between them. The CDR3 covers 15 residues. The CDR3 coding sequence is TGTGCCAGCTCTCCGGGTCTTCCGAACACCGGGGAGCTGTTTTTT. Its translation is CASSPGLPNTGELFF.

This chain joins TRBV11-2 and TRBJ2-4; TRBD2 might be the D (6 bases). CDR1 and CDR2 from the germline V gene are SGHAT and FQNNGV. This CDR3 is built from 13 residues. V lost 7 bases and J 4 bases, leaving 11 bases between the germline ends. The CDR3 region has the DNA TGTGCCAGCAAGTCGGCGGGAAAAAACATTCAGTACTTC. It is translated as CASKSAGKNIQYF. The full variable domain, its missing parts supplied by reference TRBV11-2 and TRBJ2-4, is EAGVAQSPRYKIIEKRQSVAFWCNPISGHATLYWYQQILGQGPKLLIQFQNNGVVDDSQLPKDRFSAERLKGVDSTLKIQPAKLEDSAVYLCASKSAGKNIQYFGAGTRLSVL.

This rearrangement joins TRBV28 to TRBJ1-5; no reliable D call. Per the germline V gene, CDR1 is MDHEN and CDR2 is SYDVKM. CDR3 size: 13 residues. V was shortened by 5 bases and J by 2 bases, with 7 bases between the two germline ends. CDR3 nucleotides: TGTGCCAGCAGTGGCTGGGGCAATCAGCCCCAGCATTTT. It is translated as CASSGWGNQPQHF.